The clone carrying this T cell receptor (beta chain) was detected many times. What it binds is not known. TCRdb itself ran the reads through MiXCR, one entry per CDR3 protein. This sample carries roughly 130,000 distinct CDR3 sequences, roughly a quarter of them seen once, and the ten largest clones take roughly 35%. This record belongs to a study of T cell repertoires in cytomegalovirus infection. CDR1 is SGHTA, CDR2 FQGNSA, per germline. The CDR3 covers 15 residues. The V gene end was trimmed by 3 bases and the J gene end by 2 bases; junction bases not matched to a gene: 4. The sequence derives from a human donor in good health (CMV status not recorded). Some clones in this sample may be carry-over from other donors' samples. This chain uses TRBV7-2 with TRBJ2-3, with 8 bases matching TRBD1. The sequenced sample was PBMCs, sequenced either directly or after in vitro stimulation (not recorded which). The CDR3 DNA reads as TGTGCCAGCAGCTTGGACAGGGCCTCCACAGATACGCAGTATTTT. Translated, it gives CASSLDRASTDTQYF.